This entry is about one T cell receptor (beta chain). Its binding antigen is unknown. Nothing much larger sits one base from this clone, and base qualities are not available. The time point label here, explained by the study, means: about 28 days (+/-7) after the second vaccine dose. AZD1222 recipients with second doses at about 4 weeks or about 12 weeks were pooled, because spike-specific TCR depth and breadth did not differ between schedules. The vaccinee samples were drawn from two UK trials, COV001 and COV002, one of which was a single-blind randomized controlled phase 2/3 trial testing AZD1222 (ChAdOx1 nCoV-19) in healthy adults. For TCRbeta chain sequencing, PBMC samples were collected from trial participants at day 0 and at day 28 after the second dose. The data derive from a study of T cell responses to AZD1222 COVID-19 vaccine (dated by TCRdb to about 2021). For context, the study as a whole: TCR sequencing covered approximately 230 trial participants: 200 to 220 given two doses of AZD1222 and around 26 given two doses of MenACWY control vaccine. Trial participants were enrolled by age into 18-55, 56-69 and 70-plus year subgroups, with around 150, 28 and 57 TCR-sequenced participants respectively. Findings and caveats that apply to the study as a whole: Participants were mostly white British, with more females than males. The authors suggested clonal diversity may have been underestimated. Spike-specific TCR breadth and depth rose significantly after two AZD1222 doses compared with day 0 and with MenACWY recipients. The 56-69-year group was small, and its depth increase did not reach significance, likely because of low power. Because no samples from the day 14 peak response were available, repertoires could be characterized only after the peak T cell response. Conclusions about previously exposed vaccinees were limited because only six AZD1222 recipients were SARS-CoV-2 seropositive at baseline. Nearly half of unique spike-specific TCRs reportedly recognized epitopes outside regions mutated in the B.1.351 and B.1.1.7 variants. CD4 TCRs associated with the vaccine covered the entire spike protein, and the dominant responses were in regions 160-218 and 743-854.

The V end gives up 8 bases and the J end 3 bases, leaving 3 bases in the junction not matched to a gene. The CDR3 runs 13 residues from the cysteine to the phenylalanine. The retained sequence is limited to the CDR3, 39 bases, with the frame set at the first base. The germline V gene (reference sequence) provides CDR1 MNHEY and CDR2 SMNVEV. The CDR3 regions of human TCRbeta chains were analyzed by immunosequencing. From the authors' description of their analysis: Repertoire TCRs were checked for matches against a reference library of SARS-CoV-2-specific TCRs that had been generated using the MIRA antigen-specificity platform. Breadth meant the fraction of unique TCRs that were SARS-CoV-2-associated, whereas depth meant the fraction of total T cells that were SARS-CoV-2-associated. Using the MIRA data, each spike-specific TCR was assigned both to the spike region to which the TCR was reactive and to a CD4 or CD8 class. Log10-transformed breadth and depth values were compared by one-way ANOVA with Sidak's multiple comparisons tests. In TCRdb, the immuneACCESS table is reduced to in-frame sequences with V and J assigned. These tables do not hold every clone; where another copy was compared, an unresolved V gene accounts for under half, and the others remain unexplained. From that table come the V and J calls and clone size; the DNA was used to work out D and trimming. The sample data list 95,000 to 100,000 clones, and 65% to 85% of these were observed just once. The ten largest clones capture 11% to 15% of the sample.

The rearrangement combines TRBV27 with TRBJ2-3; the central 9 bases match TRBD2. The TCR comes from an adult who received the AZD1222 COVID-19 vaccine. Sequencing used peripheral blood, obtained 28 days after the second AZD1222 dose. The DNA reads TGTGCCAGCCAGCGGGAGGTGACAGATACGCAGTATTTT. This translates into CASQREVTDTQYF.